The rows below give T cell receptor beta chains drawn from one sample of a study of blood T cell repertoires in COVID-19. Profiling relied on immunoSEQ multiplex PCR, and the TCRdb table lists in-frame clones only, not all of them. The table records approximately 100,000 clones, roughly 90% of them present only once. Sequenced input: peripheral blood. The receptors were sampled from a woman aged 60-75 years with acute or convalescent COVID-19. CDR3s include the opening cysteine and the closing phenylalanine or tryptophan. D genes are given only for firm matches. Part of the rows lack a size; the others show once, few, many or a class for expanded clones.

NA | TRBJ1-2 | TRBV30 | NA | CAWSVRRGTPYGYTF | TGTGCCTGGAGTGTACGGCGGGGGACTCCCTATGGCTACACCTTC
NA | TRBJ1-1 | TRBV6-6 | once | CASSYSGAGTEAFF | TGTGCCAGCAGTTACTCAGGGGCAGGCACTGAAGCTTTCTTT
TRBD1 | TRBJ1-2 | TRBV2 | NA | CASMGSTGIGGYTF | TGTGCCAGCATGGGGTCGACAGGGATTGGTGGCTACACCTTC
TRBD2 | TRBJ2-3 | TRBV7-8 | NA | CASSFAGELDTQYF | TGTGCCAGCAGCTTTGCGGGAGAATTAGATACGCAGTATTTT
TRBD1 | TRBJ1-2 | TRBV28 | once | CASIRTGSSFYGYTF | TGTGCCAGCATCAGGACAGGGTCATCTTTCTATGGCTACACCTTC
TRBD2 | TRBJ2-5 | TRBV30 | NA | CAWSILAGGPALETQYF | TGTGCCTGGAGTATCCTAGCGGGAGGGCCCGCGTTGGAGACCCAGTACTTC
NA | TRBJ1-2 | TRBV28 | once | CASSSLGGQGTYGYTF | TGTGCCAGCAGTAGCCTCGGAGGGCAGGGAACCTATGGCTACACCTTC
TRBD1 | TRBJ1-5 | TRBV28 | NA | CASSQGGSQPQHF | TGTGCCAGCAGTCAAGGGGGCAGTCAGCCCCAGCATTTT
TRBD1 | TRBJ1-5 | TRBV30 | few | CAWTSGQGNQPQHF | TGTGCCTGGACTTCGGGACAGGGCAATCAGCCCCAGCATTTT
NA | TRBJ1-1 | TRBV12-2 | NA | CASRYGQYTEAFF | TGTGCAAGTCGCTATGGTCAGTACACTGAAGCTTTCTTT